Sequencing of this T cell receptor (beta chain) was carried out in a study of T cells in Graves' hyperthyroidism and ophthalmopathy. Study outcomes and limitations: Most clonotypes that expanded in the thyroid above 0.001 also showed up in blood.

This clonotype has ten or more counts. Antigen unknown. TCR beta CDR3 region amplification was performed from RNA transcripts. A set of HTBI primers served as the primers for a first-round RT-PCR of the TCR CDR3. TCRdb recomputed calls from the multiplex PCR reads with MiXCR, one row per CDR3 protein. This sample carries approximately 430,000 distinct CDR3 sequences, 15% to 19% of them seen once, and the ten largest clones take roughly 7.4%. The junction had 4 bases not matched to a gene; V was cut back by 3 bases and J by 2 bases. In germline, CDR1 is DFQATT, CDR2 SNEGSKA (reference sequence). The CDR3 sequence is 15 residues long. Patients were excluded for uncontrolled infection, other autoimmune disease, pregnancy or lactation. Used for diagnoses were clinical symptoms, serum thyroxine and TRAb, thyroid ultrasound and orbital computed tomography.

This sequence was found in a woman under 30 with Graves' hyperthyroidism. The chain recombines TRBV20-1 with TRBJ2-1; 10 positions match TRBD2. The material sequenced was blood. The CDR3 spells CSARHTSGAYNEQFF. In nucleotides, the CDR3 is TGCAGTGCTAGGCATACTAGCGGGGCCTACAATGAGCAGTTCTTC.